A selection of T cell receptor beta chains follows, all from one sample in a study of cytomegalovirus exposure and HLA in healthy donors. Clones were sequenced by immunoSEQ multiplex PCR, and TCRdb holds only the in-frame ones, with some missing. The sample lists approximately 59,000 clones, approximately 93% seen once, with under 2% in the top ten. The sequenced material came from PBMCs. These receptors all stem from a woman aged 18-29 years in good health and CMV-seropositive. The conserved cysteine and the conserved F or W are not part of the CDR3 here.

V gene: TRBV27
CDR3 protein: ASSRGPNQPQH

V gene: TRBV13
CDR3 protein: ASSYKDRVTGELF

V gene: TRBV11-2
CDR3 protein: ASSLDLLGLPLDEQY

V gene: TRBV9
CDR3 protein: ASSPRGGTSRTDTQY

V gene: TRBV25-1
CDR3 protein: ASSRDRELETQY

V gene: TRBV30
CDR3 protein: AWSKMDSSYNSPLH

V gene: TRBV5-6
CDR3 protein: ASSLRLNQPQH

V gene: TRBV5-1
CDR3 protein: ASSSTGTGTNEQY

V gene: TRBV27
CDR3 protein: ASSLTVSYEQY

V gene: TRBV19
CDR3 protein: ASSIDLSTGRSYEQY

V gene: TRBV18
CDR3 protein: ASSPPAGGRPGTQY

V gene: TRBV4-1
CDR3 protein: ASSQPGTGNTEAF

V gene: TRBV27
CDR3 protein: ASRIQGFNQPQH

V gene: TRBV5-3
CDR3 protein: ARSFDCRAPNSPLH

V gene: TRBV4-1
CDR3 protein: ASSQDWGSSSYNEQF

V gene: TRBV18
CDR3 protein: ASSGQGDTGELF

V gene: TRBV27
CDR3 protein: ASSWIGGGTDTQY

V gene: TRBV6-1
CDR3 protein: ASTRGRDQAYEQY

V gene: TRBV10-3
CDR3 protein: AIGLDRVSGANVLT

V gene: TRBV6-5
CDR3 protein: ASSYPGLGYT

V gene: TRBV5-1
CDR3 protein: ASSLVGGDEQF

V gene: TRBV5-1
CDR3 protein: ASSLEDRVSGNTIY

V gene: TRBV5-6
CDR3 protein: ASSLGTGDAF

V gene: TRBV6-4
CDR3 protein: ASSDVGGNTDTQY

V gene: TRBV5-1
CDR3 protein: ASSWLAGGTDTQY

V gene: TRBV27
CDR3 protein: ASRLDRGMNTEAF

V gene: TRBV7-2
CDR3 protein: ASSFVAGGLTYEQY

V gene: TRBV19
CDR3 protein: ASSLDSRAYEQY

V gene: TRBV18
CDR3 protein: ASSPSLSSYEQY

V gene: TRBV4-1
CDR3 protein: ASSPRTRTATDTQY

V gene: TRBV25-1
CDR3 protein: ASSEQGTHQPQH

V gene: TRBV7-9
CDR3 protein: ASSLSGGNSPLH

V gene: TRBV10-2
CDR3 protein: ASSGGTNTGELF

V gene: TRBV2
CDR3 protein: ASTGLLTGSTDTQY

V gene: TRBV30
CDR3 protein: AWSPLLGTGQETQY

V gene: TRBV28
CDR3 protein: ASRHNSAGGVDGELF

V gene: TRBV10-3
CDR3 protein: AMTGERTDTQY

V gene: TRBV5-1
CDR3 protein: ASSSPTGASGIQETQY

V gene: TRBV19
CDR3 protein: ASSIDMRGANVLT

V gene: TRBV2
CDR3 protein: ASSDDRGNNQPQH